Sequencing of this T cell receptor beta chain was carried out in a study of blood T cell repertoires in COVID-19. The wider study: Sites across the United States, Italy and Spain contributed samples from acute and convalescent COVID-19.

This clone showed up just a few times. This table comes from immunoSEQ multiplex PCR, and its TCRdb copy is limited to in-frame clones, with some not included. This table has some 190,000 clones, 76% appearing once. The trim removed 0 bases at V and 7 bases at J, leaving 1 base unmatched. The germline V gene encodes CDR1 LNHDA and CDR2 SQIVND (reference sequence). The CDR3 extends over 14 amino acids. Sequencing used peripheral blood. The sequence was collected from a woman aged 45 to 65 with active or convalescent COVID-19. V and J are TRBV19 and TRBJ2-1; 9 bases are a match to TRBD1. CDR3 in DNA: TGTGCCAGTAGTATAGAAGGGACAGGGAATGAGCAGTTCTTC. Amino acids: CASSIEGTGNEQFF. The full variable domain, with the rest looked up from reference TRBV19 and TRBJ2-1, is DGGITQSPKYLFRKEGQNVTLSCEQNLNHDAMYWYRQDPGQGLRLIYYSQIVNDFQKGDIAEGYSVSREKKESFPLTVTSAQKNPTAFYLCASSIEGTGNEQFFGPGTRLTVL.